This T cell receptor beta chain was sequenced during a study of shared clonotypes between healthy human individuals. Trimming took 0 bases from V and 1 from J, leaving 10 bases between them. Looked up from germline, CDR1 is SGHTA and CDR2 is FQGNSA. This CDR3 spans 17 amino acids. Measured with immunoSEQ multiplex PCR; TCRdb has only the in-frame clones, and not every one. The table includes 950,000 to 1,100,000 clones, approximately 72% detected once. Participating donors were healthy, HIV-negative adults free of recent acute infections or vaccinations. The donors, all of them Caucasian adults, lived in Nashville, Tennessee.

Sequencing was done on a sample of memory CD4+ T cells sorted from blood. The subset denotes: CD45RA-negative fraction. This receptor was obtained from a man younger than 35 in good health. This chain uses TRBV7-2 with TRBJ2-6; D perhaps matches TRBD1 (6 bases). CDR3: CASSLAPGQSGANVLTF. The CDR3 DNA reads TGTGCCAGCAGCTTAGCTCCCGGACAGTCTGGGGCCAACGTCCTGACTTTC.